This TCR beta chain was retrieved from a study of T cell repertoires in aging, cancer and after chemotherapy. Study-level information: Roughly 9.3 million TCR reads made up the full dataset.

Peripheral blood genomic DNA, not sorted cells or RNA, was the template. Multiplex touch-down PCR with TRB-A/B primers amplified rearranged V-D-J TRB sequences. In TCRdb, the multiplex PCR reads were re-called with MiXCR into one record per CDR3 protein. Of around 7,700 distinct CDR3 sequences listed, roughly half were seen once; the top ten hold about 4%. With regard to this clonotype: Its target is unknown.

This CDR3 region has 15 residues. Germline trimming cut 1 base from V and 3 bases from J; bases unmatched to any gene: 6. CDR1 is SGHVT and CDR2 is SQSDAQ in the germline V gene. General study results and limits: These repertoire data do not allow conclusions about immunological memory after chemotherapy. In healthy donors, age-related TCR diversity loss mainly reflected lost richness. Compared with age-matched healthy donors, untreated hematological or solid cancer patients showed higher blood TCR clonality.

Sequencing was performed on blood. The sequence came from a human donor with a solid tumor. V and J are TRBV7-4 and TRBJ2-7; 7 bases are a match to TRBD2. The CDR3 spells CASSLGTSRVYEQYF. The DNA for the CDR3 is TGTGCCAGCAGCTTAGGGACTAGTAGGGTCTACGAGCAGTACTTC.